Listed below are T cell receptor beta chains from one sample, sequenced in a study of blood T cell repertoires in COVID-19. Sequencing used immunoSEQ multiplex PCR; TCRdb keeps in-frame clones, though not all of them. The sample has roughly 150,000 clones, more than 75% seen once. What was sequenced was peripheral blood. All receptors come from a man in his sixties with acute or convalescent COVID-19. The CDR3 runs from the conserved cysteine through the conserved F or W. D genes are given only for firm matches. The size of a clone is reported for some rows only, either as once, few or many, or as a class for expanded clones.

size,D,V,J,CDR3,DNA
.,.,TRBV7-8,TRBJ2-5,CASTLQGVETQYF,TGTGCCAGCACTCTACAGGGTGTAGAGACCCAGTACTTC
few,TRBD1,TRBV2,TRBJ2-2,CASNRQGSGELFF,TGTGCCAGCAACCGACAGGGGAGCGGGGAGCTGTTTTTT
.,.,TRBV3-1/TRBV3-2,TRBJ1-1,CASSKTMVRYTEAFF,TGTGCCAGCAGTAAAACAATGGTGAGGTACACTGAAGCTTTCTTT
.,TRBD2,TRBV10-3,TRBJ2-5,CAISDPSGDETQYF,TGTGCCATCAGCGACCCTAGCGGGGATGAGACCCAGTACTTC
.,TRBD1,TRBV6-5,TRBJ1-4,CASRTGSNEKLFF,TGTGCCAGCAGGACAGGGTCCAATGAAAAACTGTTTTTT
.,TRBD1,TRBV6-5,TRBJ2-1,CASSRDRVGNEQFF,TGTGCCAGCAGCCGGGACAGGGTGGGCAATGAGCAGTTCTTC
.,.,TRBV7-2,TRBJ2-5,CASSPSSRETQYF,TGTGCCAGCAGCCCTTCTTCGCGAGAGACCCAGTACTTC
.,.,TRBV5-1,TRBJ2-6,CASRSLSGANVLTF,TGCGCCAGCAGAAGCCTGAGCGGGGCCAACGTCCTGACTTTC
.,TRBD1,TRBV2,TRBJ1-2,CASSESKRTGSHGYTF,TGTGCCAGCAGTGAGAGCAAGAGGACAGGGTCTCATGGCTACACCTTC
.,.,TRBV19,TRBJ2-1,CASSSGLAINEQFF,TGTGCCAGTAGTAGCGGTCTCGCGATCAATGAGCAGTTCTTC
once,TRBD2,TRBV7-8,TRBJ2-3,CASSQYGLAGGPSTDTQYF,TGTGCCAGCAGCCAATATGGACTAGCGGGAGGGCCTAGCACAGATACGCAGTATTTT
.,TRBD1,TRBV6-2/TRBV6-3,TRBJ1-5,CASSYDRGRYSNQPQHF,TGTGCCAGCAGTTACGACAGGGGGCGGTATAGCAATCAGCCCCAGCATTTT
.,TRBD2,TRBV5-1,TRBJ2-7,CASSLALAGGNIYEQYF,TGCGCCAGCAGCTTGGCACTAGCGGGAGGGAATATCTACGAGCAGTACTTC
.,TRBD2,TRBV18,TRBJ2-3,CASSRLAGGRGTDTQYF,TGTGCCAGCTCCCGACTAGCGGGAGGGAGGGGCACAGATACGCAGTATTTT
few,.,TRBV6-5,TRBJ1-5,CASSSSHSNQPQHF,TGTGCCAGCAGTTCCTCCCATAGCAATCAGCCCCAGCATTTT
few,.,TRBV29-1,TRBJ2-7,CSVERGGEGRYF,TGCAGCGTTGAAAGAGGCGGGGAAGGTCGGTACTTC
.,.,TRBV6-5,TRBJ1-1,CASSYSLSTEAFF,TGTGCCAGCAGTTACTCTCTGAGCACTGAAGCTTTCTTT
.,.,TRBV6-6,TRBJ2-3,CASSIREDTQYF,TGTGCCAGCAGCATCAGGGAAGATACGCAGTATTTT
.,TRBD2,TRBV11-2,TRBJ2-2,CASSRTSGRAYTGELFF,TGTGCCAGCAGCCGGACTAGCGGGAGGGCCTACACCGGGGAGCTGTTTTTT
.,.,TRBV5-1,TRBJ2-2,CASSWTGRAGELFF,TGCGCCAGCAGCTGGACAGGGAGGGCCGGGGAGCTGTTTTTT
.,.,TRBV10-3,TRBJ1-3,CAIRDDSSGNTIYF,TGTGCCATCAGGGACGACAGTTCAGGAAACACCATATATTTT